The source of this T cell receptor (beta chain) is a study of cytomegalovirus exposure and HLA in healthy donors. As for this clone: What it binds is not known.

It was healthy bone marrow donors who served as donors. The PCR had 60 Vbeta and 13 Jbeta primers. Per the authors' pipeline: In a later analysis, the count reached roughly 80 million unique TCR beta chains, with about 11 million shared. Clones were sequenced by immunoSEQ multiplex PCR, and TCRdb holds only the in-frame ones, with some missing. The V and J calls and clone size come from that table; D and trimming were worked out from the DNA. Of 85,000 to 130,000 clones in the sample, 75% to 85% were seen once. Findings and limits, study-wide: There was a cluster of highly shared sequence variants that was likely a sequencing artifact.

The CDR3 length is 15 residues. Germline V CDR1 and CDR2: WSHSY, SAAADI. V dropped 2 bases and J dropped 3 bases, with 11 bases sitting between them. Sequencing was performed on PBMCs. The J gene is TRBJ1-5, the V gene TRBV10-2, with D possibly TRBD1 on 6 matching bases. This receptor was taken from a woman in her forties or fifties in good health and CMV-seropositive. The CDR3 sequence: CASSEGGHPNQPQHF. The CDR3 bases are TGCGCCAGCAGTGAGGGGGGACACCCCAATCAGCCCCAGCATTTT.